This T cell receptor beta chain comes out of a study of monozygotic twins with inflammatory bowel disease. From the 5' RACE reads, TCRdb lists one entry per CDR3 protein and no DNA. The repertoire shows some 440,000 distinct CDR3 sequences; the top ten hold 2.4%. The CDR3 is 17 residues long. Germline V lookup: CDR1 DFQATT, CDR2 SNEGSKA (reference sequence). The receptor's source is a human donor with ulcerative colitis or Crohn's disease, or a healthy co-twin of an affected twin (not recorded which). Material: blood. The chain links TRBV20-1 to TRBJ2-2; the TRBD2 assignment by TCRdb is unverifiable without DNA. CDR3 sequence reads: CSARVASGSQHTGELFF.